A single sample gave rise to the 32 T cell receptor beta chains below, sequenced in a study of CD8 T cells in ankylosing spondylitis. TCRdb recomputed calls from the 5' RACE reads with MiXCR, one row per CDR3 protein. The sample lists more than 250,000 distinct CDR3 sequences, roughly 8% seen once, with roughly 15% in the top ten. Which antigens these TCRs recognize remains unknown. Whole-study findings and limits: Ankylosing spondylitis blood appeared to be characterized by a TCR beta motif of under ten highly homologous variants.

Sequencing input: blood, either unsorted or a sorted T cell fraction (not recorded which). These receptor sequences come from a male donor with ankylosing spondylitis.

In this sample, this clonotype turned up many times. Written as DNA, the CDR3 is TGCAGCAGCGAGGGACAGGGGAACGAGCAGTACTTC. Translated, it gives CSSEGQGNEQYF. The rearrangement uses TRBV29-1 and TRBJ2-7, with 10 bases lining up with TRBD1. Germline values: CDR1 SQVTM, CDR2 ANQGSEA. After removal of 8 bases from V and 5 bases from J, the junction contained 6 bases not matched to a gene. This CDR3 is 12 amino acids long.

The CDR3 sequence is CASSPALGSSYNEQFF. The CDR3 nucleotides read TGTGCCAGCTCACCAGCGCTGGGAAGCTCCTACAATGAGCAGTTCTTC. The genes are TRBV18 and TRBJ2-1; unclear D gene. The CDR3 runs to 16 residues. Germline V lookup: CDR1 KGHSH, CDR2 LQKENI. Trimming removed 2 bases at V and 0 bases at J, with 11 bases between.

This clonotype was seen more than once but under ten times. V is TRBV5-5 and J is TRBJ1-5; the D is unclear. From germline, CDR1 is SGHKS and CDR2 YYEKEE (reference sequence). The CDR3 consists of 14 residues. V was shortened by 0 bases and J by 0 bases, with 4 bases between the two germline ends. CDR3 in DNA: TGTGCCAGCAGCTTGGTCGATAGCAATCAGCCCCAGCATTTT. Residues: CASSLVDSNQPQHF.

In its sample, this clonotype was seen a few times. The chain links TRBV6-2 or TRBV6-3 to TRBJ2-3, with TRBD2 identical over 8 bases. The germline V gene encodes CDR1 MNHEY and CDR2 SVGEGT. The CDR3 covers 16 residues. Unmatched junction bases numbered 10, after V lost 3 bases and J lost 5 bases. CDR3 in amino acids: CASSYDPAGVQDTQYF. For the CDR3, the DNA is TGTGCCAGCAGTTATGACCCAGCGGGAGTTCAAGATACGCAGTATTTT.

This clonotype came up many times. The V call is TRBV10-3, the J call TRBJ1-5; a possible D gene is TRBD1 (5 bases). V was pared by 3 bases and J by 6 bases, with 15 bases between. Germline values: CDR1 ENHRY, CDR2 SYGVKD. The CDR3 consists of 15 residues. The CDR3 sequence: CAISDSGRLGQPQHF. CDR3 sequence (DNA): TGTGCCATCAGTGACTCGGGGCGCCTAGGTCAGCCCCAGCATTTT.

In this sample, this clonotype turned up a few times. This chain's CDR3 is CASSLAGVMNTEAFF. The DNA for the CDR3 is TGCGCCAGCAGCTTGGCCGGAGTTATGAACACTGAAGCTTTCTTT. This rearrangement joins TRBV5-1 to TRBJ1-1; D not resolved. The CDR3 sequence is 15 residues long. The V end lost 0 bases, the J end lost 0 bases, and 9 bases lay between the germline ends. The germline V gene has CDR1 SGHRS and CDR2 YFSETQ.

The CDR3 loop is CASSPGTFTDEQYF. CDR3 DNA sequence: TGTGCCAGCTCACCAGGGACATTTACCGACGAGCAGTACTTC. This chain connects TRBV18 to TRBJ2-7; D may be TRBD1 (6 bases). There are 14 residues in the CDR3. Germline assignment: CDR1 KGHSH and CDR2 LQKENI. V lost 2 bases and J lost 5, with 13 bases in between.

This rearrangement joins TRBV20-1 to TRBJ2-7; 10 positions agree with TRBD2. V was clipped by 4 bases and J by 0 bases; unmatched bases: 6. The CDR3 extends over 15 amino acids. Germline CDR1 is DFQATT and CDR2 is SNEGSKA (reference sequence). CDR3 DNA sequence: TGCAGTGCTACGACTAGCGGGCGGGCCTCCTACGAGCAGTACTTC. Translation gives CSATTSGRASYEQYF.

This clonotype has a count of ten or more. The rearrangement joins TRBV7-6 to TRBJ2-7; TRBD1 aligns across 7 bases. The CDR3 has 16 amino acids. V dropped 5 bases and J dropped 3; count of bases not matched to a gene: 13. CDR1 is SGHVS, CDR2 FNYEAQ, per germline. The CDR3 spells CASSPNQGDKYYEQYF. DNA for the CDR3: TGTGCCAGCAGCCCCAATCAGGGGGACAAGTACTACGAGCAGTACTTC.

The gene calls are TRBV5-1 and TRBJ2-7, with a possible D match to TRBD2 (7 bases). V lost 3 bases to trimming and J lost 3 bases, with 16 bases between them. The CDR3 contains 15 residues. Germline V gene data show CDR1 as SGHRS and CDR2 as YFSETQ. The CDR3 DNA reads TGCGCCAGCAGCTCGTTCTGGGAGGGGGGCTACGAGCAGTACTTC. Translating gives CASSSFWEGGYEQYF.

The chain recombines TRBV5-1 with TRBJ2-7; 10 bases match TRBD2. Germline CDR1 SGHRS, CDR2 YFSETQ. V shed 4 bases, J shed 3 bases, and the junction held 10 bases outside the gene matches. CDR3 length equals 16 residues. CDR3: CASSASGTSVFYEQYF. In DNA form, the CDR3 reads TGCGCCAGCAGCGCGTCCGGGACTAGCGTATTCTACGAGCAGTACTTC.

This clonotype was observed many times. CDR3 amino acids: CASSLAVGSTDTQYF. For the CDR3, the DNA is TGCGCCAGCAGCTTGGCGGTGGGCAGCACAGATACGCAGTATTTT. V usage is TRBV5-1 and J usage is TRBJ2-3, with D unresolved. This CDR3 has 15 residues. Germline V gene lookup returns CDR1 SGHRS and CDR2 YFSETQ. Trimming left V 0 bases short and J 0 bases short, with 8 bases between.

This clonotype turned up a few times. This sequence joins TRBV21-1 and TRBJ1-4. TRBV21-1 is shown as a pseudogene. The CDR3 has 10 amino acids. The CDR3 region is CAGGVEKLFF. The CDR3 nucleotides read TGTGCGGGAGGGGTTGAAAAACTGTTTTTT.

This clonotype was found a few times. V and J are TRBV6-5 and TRBJ2-7, with TRBD1 identical over 7 bases. Germline CDR1 is MNHEY and CDR2 is SVGAGI. Trimming removed 2 bases from V and 2 bases from J; junction bases left unmatched: 12. There are 17 residues in the CDR3. The CDR3 reads CASSYGRTQGVTYEQYF. CDR3 coding DNA: TGTGCCAGCAGTTACGGCCGGACCCAGGGGGTTACCTACGAGCAGTACTTC.

This clonotype was observed many times. The chain joins TRBV29-1 to TRBJ1-2, with TRBD1 matching 8 bases. Per germline, CDR1 SQVTM and CDR2 ANQGSEA. The CDR3 totals 12 residues. The V gene end was trimmed by 7 bases and the J gene end by 6 bases; junction bases not matched to a gene: 7. In nucleotides, the CDR3 is TGCAGCGGCAGGACAGGGAGCGATGGCTACACCTTC. Protein: CSGRTGSDGYTF.

This clonotype was observed at least ten times. This chain joins TRBV29-1 and TRBJ2-1; TRBD2 matches 7 bases. CDR1 and CDR2 (germline): SQVTM, ANQGSEA. This CDR3 has 13 amino acids. Losses at the gene ends were 8 bases for V and 2 bases for J; bases not matched to a gene: 6. Here the CDR3 reads CSWGGRPYNEQFF. The CDR3 nucleotides are TGCAGCTGGGGGGGACGGCCCTACAATGAGCAGTTCTTC.

The chain recombines TRBV29-1 with TRBJ2-3, with 9 bases that match TRBD2. Germline trimming cut 2 bases from V and 4 bases from J; bases unmatched to any gene: 10. Germline loops: CDR1 SQVTM, CDR2 ANQGSEA. This CDR3 is built from 16 residues. CDR3 in amino acids: CSVETSGFGSADTQYF. CDR3 in DNA: TGCAGCGTTGAAACTAGCGGGTTCGGGTCAGCAGATACGCAGTATTTT.

The chain employs TRBV30 and TRBJ1-4, with a possible D match to TRBD1 (6 bases). The V end was cut by 4 bases, the J end by 6 bases, with 18 bases between. Looked up from germline, CDR1 is GTSNPN and CDR2 is SVGIG (reference sequence). The CDR3 length is 15 residues. As DNA, the CDR3 is TGTGCCTGGATGGACCGGACAGTGATCGATGAAAAACTGTTTTTT. Translation: CAWMDRTVIDEKLFF.

This clonotype was counted a few times. The gene calls are TRBV2 and TRBJ2-7; D gene uncertain. The CDR3 spans 13 residues. Per the germline V gene, CDR1 is SNHLY and CDR2 is FYNNEI. V shed 2 bases and J shed 2 bases, with 7 bases lying between them. This chain's CDR3 is CASSEMGPYEQYF. The CDR3 bases are TGTGCCAGCAGTGAAATGGGCCCCTACGAGCAGTACTTC.

V and J are TRBV4-1 and TRBJ1-5, with D tentatively TRBD1 (5 bases). This CDR3 region has 15 residues. Germline V lookup: CDR1 MGHRA, CDR2 YSYEKL. Trimming took off 5 bases at V and 5 bases at J, with 16 bases between the two ends. CDR3 loop: CASSSGGGAHQPQHF. CDR3 DNA: TGCGCCAGCAGCTCCGGTGGGGGAGCACATCAGCCCCAGCATTTT.

This clonotype was picked up many times. The gene calls are TRBV12-5 and TRBJ2-1; a weak D match, TRBD1 (6 bases). Germline V gene sequence: CDR1 LGHNT, CDR2 FRNRAP. The CDR3 runs 15 residues. The V end was cut by 6 bases, the J end by 3 bases, with 15 bases between. The CDR3 protein is CASGQGQGSYNEQFF. CDR3 DNA sequence: TGTGCTAGTGGCCAGGGGCAGGGTAGCTACAATGAGCAGTTCTTC.

The chain carries TRBV12-3 or TRBV12-4 and TRBJ1-5; 7 bases line up with TRBD1. V gave up 6 bases and J gave up 6 bases; unmatched junction bases: 11. There are 15 residues in the CDR3. The CDR3 DNA reads as TGTGCCAGCAGCCCGACCGACAGGGCTAGTCAGCCCCAGCATTTT. Its protein product is CASSPTDRASQPQHF.

This chain uses TRBV20-1 with TRBJ2-1, with 10 bases fitting TRBD2. Per the germline V gene, CDR1 is DFQATT and CDR2 is SNEGSKA (reference sequence). This CDR3 comprises 17 residues. V lost 3 bases and J lost 6; bases outside the gene matches: 14. CDR3 residues: CSARRTSGFPDGNEQFF. As DNA, the CDR3 is TGCAGTGCTAGGAGGACTAGCGGTTTTCCGGACGGCAATGAGCAGTTCTTC.

V and J are TRBV4-2 and TRBJ2-5; tentatively, D is TRBD1 (5 bases). Per the germline V gene, CDR1 is LGHNA and CDR2 is YNFKEQ. The V and J ends lost 3 bases and 0 bases respectively, with 11 bases between them. This CDR3 comprises 15 residues. CDR3 loop: CASSHLMDNQETQYF. The CDR3 DNA sequence: TGTGCCAGCAGCCACCTCATGGACAACCAAGAGACCCAGTACTTC.

A few counts support this clonotype. This chain uses TRBV7-9 with TRBJ2-7, with TRBD1 as a possible D gene (5 bases). The V gene's germline CDR1 is SEHNR and CDR2 FQNEAQ (reference sequence). The CDR3 contains 17 residues. The germline V and J ends were trimmed by 3 bases and 0 bases, with 18 bases remaining between them. The CDR3 sequence is CASSFPPATDRSYEQYF. The CDR3 DNA reads as TGTGCCAGCAGCTTTCCCCCCGCGACAGATCGCTCCTACGAGCAGTACTTC.

The rearrangement uses TRBV20-1 and TRBJ2-2; 10 positions agree with TRBD2. This CDR3 is built from 21 residues. Germline CDR1 and CDR2: DFQATT and SNEGSKA (reference sequence). With V trimmed by 0 bases and J by 3 bases, 19 bases remained unmatched. CDR3 DNA: TGCAGTGCTAGAGACGGATTCCTCCTAGCGGGAGCCAATTTAGACACCGGGGAGCTGTTTTTT. Translated, it gives CSARDGFLLAGANLDTGELFF.

At least ten counts were recorded for this clonotype. The chain combines TRBV12-3 or TRBV12-4 with TRBJ2-1; perhaps TRBD2 as D (5 bases). Trimming removed 6 bases from V and 3 bases from J, with 15 bases in between. The CDR3 has 15 amino acids. The CDR3 nucleotides read TGTGCCAGCAGACGCGACGGAGGCTACTACAATGAGCAGTTCTTC. Translation: CASRRDGGYYNEQFF.

This clonotype was detected a few times. The chain couples TRBV11-2 to TRBJ2-4; no firm D call. V was cut by 5 bases and J by 0 bases, with 11 bases left in between. Germline assignment: CDR1 SGHAT and CDR2 FQNNGV. The CDR3 has 15 amino acids. CDR3 sequence: CASSPPVLAKNIQYF. The CDR3 nucleotides are TGTGCCAGCAGCCCTCCAGTTCTAGCCAAAAACATTCAGTACTTC.

In this sample, this clonotype turned up a few times. V usage is TRBV28 and J usage is TRBJ2-3; 9 bases map to TRBD2. Per germline, CDR1 MDHEN and CDR2 SYDVKM. J was trimmed by 3 bases and V by 6 bases; bases with no gene match: 7. The CDR3 covers 15 residues. CDR3 loop: CASRLAGAGTDTQYF. CDR3 bases: TGTGCCAGCAGGTTAGCGGGAGCGGGAACAGATACGCAGTATTTT.

The chain links TRBV30 to TRBJ2-7, with D hard to call. The germline V and J ends were trimmed by 2 bases and 1 base, with 9 bases remaining between them. The germline V gene encodes CDR1 GTSNPN and CDR2 SVGIG (reference sequence). The CDR3 has 13 residues. As DNA, the CDR3 is TGTGCCTGGAGTAACGAACCATCCTACGAGCAGTACTTC. Its protein is CAWSNEPSYEQYF.

This chain connects TRBV5-1 to TRBJ2-7, with TRBD2 identical over 8 bases. The V segment lost 4 bases and the J segment 3 bases; nucleotides outside the gene matches: 9. The CDR3 loop spans 15 amino acids. Looked up from germline, CDR1 is SGHRS and CDR2 is YFSETQ. The chain's CDR3 is CASSGRGGPDYEQYF. The CDR3 region has the DNA TGCGCCAGCAGCGGCCGGGGGGGGCCAGACTACGAGCAGTACTTC.

V and J are TRBV18 and TRBJ2-3, with D possibly matching TRBD1 (6 bases). The V end was cut by 6 bases, the J end by 0 bases, with 10 bases between. There are 14 residues in the CDR3. Germline CDR1 KGHSH, CDR2 LQKENI. For the CDR3, the DNA is TGTGCCAGCTCGATCGGACAGAGCACAGATACGCAGTATTTT. Protein product: CASSIGQSTDTQYF.